This T cell receptor (beta chain) was sequenced during a study of regulatory T cells in long-lasting Graves disease. The CDR3 extends over 15 amino acids. Germline CDR1 is SNHLY and CDR2 is FYNNEI. V lost 6 bases and J lost 4; bases outside the gene matches: 9. Time point denoted: newly diagnosed GD, antithyroid drugs for less than 3 months. PBMC-extracted RNA yielded the TCR library. Sequencing libraries for TCR beta were prepared with iRepertoire HTBI primers and Arm-PCR of CDR3 regions. Methods used by the authors: Across samples, 62 TRBV and some 13 TRBJ segments were found. TCRdb analysed the multiplex PCR reads with MiXCR anew, one entry per CDR3 protein. TCRdb, not the original authors, processed these V and J calls. The data contain approximately 310,000 distinct CDR3 sequences, more than 15% of them seen just once; the ten biggest clones take up 35% to 45%. Points on this clonotype: Antigen specificity is unknown.

General study points: Persistent disease exhibited a predilection for TRBV28, TRBJ1-2 and TRBJ2-5. Patients whose Graves' disease persisted exhibited lower TCR diversity than those newly diagnosed. New patients shared around 1,000 public clonotypes, and persistent patients shared more, with a few thousand.

This chain connects TRBV2 to TRBJ1-5, with 7 nucleotides matching TRBD1. This specimen consisted of peripheral blood mononuclear cells (PBMCs), obtained at new diagnosis, from a patient treated with antithyroid drugs. This sequence originates from a female donor with Graves disease. Written as DNA, the CDR3 is TGTGCCAGCAGGGCCGACAGGGCCCAGAATCAGCCCCAGCATTTT. Translated: CASRADRAQNQPQHF.